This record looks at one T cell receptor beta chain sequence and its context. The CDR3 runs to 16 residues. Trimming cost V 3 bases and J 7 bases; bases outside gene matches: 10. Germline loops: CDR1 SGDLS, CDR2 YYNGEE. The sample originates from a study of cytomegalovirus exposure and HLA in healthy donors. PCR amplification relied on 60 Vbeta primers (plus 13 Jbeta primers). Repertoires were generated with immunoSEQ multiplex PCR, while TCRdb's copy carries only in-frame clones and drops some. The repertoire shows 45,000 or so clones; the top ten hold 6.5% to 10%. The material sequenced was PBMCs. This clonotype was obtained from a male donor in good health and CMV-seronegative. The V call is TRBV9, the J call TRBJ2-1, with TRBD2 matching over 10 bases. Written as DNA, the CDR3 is TGTGCCAGCAGCGGCCGGCTAGCGGGAGCAGGGAATGAGCAGTTCTTC. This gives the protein CASSGRLAGAGNEQFF. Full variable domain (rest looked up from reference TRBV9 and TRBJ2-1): DSGVTQTPKHLITATGQRVTLRCSPRSGDLSVYWYQQSLDQGLQFLIQYYNGEERAKGNILERFSAQQFPDLHSELNLSSLELGDSALYFCASSGRLAGAGNEQFFGPGTRLTVL.